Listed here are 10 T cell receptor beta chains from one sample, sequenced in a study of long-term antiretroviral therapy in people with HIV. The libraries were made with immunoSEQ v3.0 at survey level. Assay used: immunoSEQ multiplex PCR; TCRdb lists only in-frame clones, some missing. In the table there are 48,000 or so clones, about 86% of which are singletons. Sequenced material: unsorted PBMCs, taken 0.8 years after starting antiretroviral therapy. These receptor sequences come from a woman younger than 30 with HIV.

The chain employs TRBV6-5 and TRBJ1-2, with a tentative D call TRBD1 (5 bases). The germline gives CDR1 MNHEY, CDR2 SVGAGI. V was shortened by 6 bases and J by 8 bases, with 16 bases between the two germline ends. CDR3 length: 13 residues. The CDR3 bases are TGTGCCAGCAGCCTACGGGGGATTAGGGGCTACACCTTC. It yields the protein CASSLRGIRGYTF.

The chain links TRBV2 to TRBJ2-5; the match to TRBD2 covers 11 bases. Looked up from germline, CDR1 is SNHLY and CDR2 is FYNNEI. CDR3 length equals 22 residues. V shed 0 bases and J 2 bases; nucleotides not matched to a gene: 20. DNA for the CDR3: TGTGCCAGCAGTGAAGCAAGGCAGGGAAGCCTTGTGACTAGCGGGACGCAAGAGACCCAGTACTTC. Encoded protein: CASSEARQGSLVTSGTQETQYF.

In DNA, the CDR3 is TGTGCCAGCAGCCGTGGGGGGGGCGAGGAGGAGACCCAGTACTTC. Translated: CASSRGGGEEETQYF. J is TRBJ2-5 and V is TRBV7-6; D may be TRBD2 (7 bases). V was trimmed by 5 bases and J by 5 bases, leaving 18 bases between them. The CDR3 consists of 15 residues. Looked up from germline, CDR1 is SGHVS and CDR2 is FNYEAQ.

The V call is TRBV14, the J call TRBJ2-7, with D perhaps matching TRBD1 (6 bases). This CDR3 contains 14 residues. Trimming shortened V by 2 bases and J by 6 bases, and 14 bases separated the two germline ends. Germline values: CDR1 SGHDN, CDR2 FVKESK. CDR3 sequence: CASSQSGAGPEQYF. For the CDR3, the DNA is TGTGCCAGCAGCCAATCAGGGGCAGGTCCCGAGCAGTACTTC. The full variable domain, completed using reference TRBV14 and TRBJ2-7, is EAGVTQFPSHSVIEKGQTVTLRCDPISGHDNLYWYRRVMGKEIKFLLHFVKESKQDESGMPNNRFLAERTGGTYSTLKVQPAELEDSGVYFCASSQSGAGPEQYFGPGTRLTVT.

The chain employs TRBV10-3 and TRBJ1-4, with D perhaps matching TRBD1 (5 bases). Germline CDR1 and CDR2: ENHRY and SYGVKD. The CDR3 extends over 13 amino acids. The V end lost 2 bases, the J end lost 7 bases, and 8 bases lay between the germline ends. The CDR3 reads CAISEGGGEKLFF. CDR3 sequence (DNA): TGTGCCATCAGTGAGGGGGGGGGTGAAAAACTGTTTTTT.

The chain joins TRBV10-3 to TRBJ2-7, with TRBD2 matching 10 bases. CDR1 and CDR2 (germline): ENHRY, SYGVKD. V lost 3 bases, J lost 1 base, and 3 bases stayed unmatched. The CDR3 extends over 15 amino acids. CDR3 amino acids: CAISDASGRSYEQYF. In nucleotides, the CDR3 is TGTGCCATCAGTGATGCTAGCGGGAGATCCTACGAGCAGTACTTC.

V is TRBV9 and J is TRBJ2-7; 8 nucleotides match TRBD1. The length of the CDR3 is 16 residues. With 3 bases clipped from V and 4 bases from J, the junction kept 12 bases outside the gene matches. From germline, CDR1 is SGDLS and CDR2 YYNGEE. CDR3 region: CASSAPGGDLEYEQYF. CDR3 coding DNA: TGTGCCAGCAGCGCCCCAGGGGGCGACCTAGAATACGAGCAGTACTTC.

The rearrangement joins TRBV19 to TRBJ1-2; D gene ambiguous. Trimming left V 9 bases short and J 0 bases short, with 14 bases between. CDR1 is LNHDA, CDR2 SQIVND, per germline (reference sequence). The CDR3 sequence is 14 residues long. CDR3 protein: CASQPNRANYGYTF. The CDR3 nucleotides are TGTGCCAGCCAGCCGAACAGAGCTAACTATGGCTACACCTTC.

CDR3 sequence (DNA): TGTGCCACCAATAGAGGTGCGAGCCACGCAGATACGCAGTATTTT. Amino acids: CATNRGASHADTQYF. The V gene is TRBV28, the J gene TRBJ2-3; D gene unclear. The CDR3 has 15 amino acids. In germline, CDR1 is MDHEN, CDR2 SYDVKM. With 10 bases removed from V and 4 bases from J, the gap between germline ends came to 21 bases. Drawing the rest from reference TRBV28 and TRBJ2-3, the complete variable domain is DVKVTQSSRYLVKRTGEKVFLECVQDMDHENMFWYRQDPGLGLRLIYFSYDVKMKEKGDIPEGYSVSREKKERFSLILESASTNQTSMYLCATNRGASHADTQYFGPGTRLTVL.

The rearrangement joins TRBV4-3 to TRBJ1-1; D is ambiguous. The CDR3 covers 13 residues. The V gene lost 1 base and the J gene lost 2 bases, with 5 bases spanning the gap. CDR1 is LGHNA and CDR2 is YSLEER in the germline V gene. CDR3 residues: CASSQVFNTEAFF. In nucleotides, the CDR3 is TGCGCCAGCAGCCAAGTATTTAACACTGAAGCTTTCTTT.